The clone carrying this TCR beta chain was detected many times. The antigen is not known. cDNA synthesis was performed by 5'RACE with 10-nucleotide random UMIs. Over 170 million TCR-beta sequences from 15-18 subjects came from every sequencing run. TCRdb itself ran the 5' RACE reads through MiXCR, one entry per CDR3 protein. Of about 38,000 distinct CDR3 sequences listed, more than 4.5% were seen once; the top ten hold approximately 9.1%. V shed 5 bases and J 6 bases; nucleotides not matched to a gene: 11. This CDR3 has 16 residues. The germline V gene has CDR1 SGHRS and CDR2 YFSETQ. This entry belongs to a study of neurological immune-mediated disorders. For the sorted libraries, around 1 million CD4+ or CD8+ T cells were used. Study-wide points: Falling below healthy controls, multiple sclerosis showed the least TCR clonal expansion, while HTLV-1-associated myelopathy showed the most.

Specimen: CD4+ T cells from blood. The chain links TRBV5-1 to TRBJ2-1, with 10 bases fitting TRBD2. The receptor was isolated from a man aged 18 to 29 in good health. The CDR3 bases are TGCGCCAGCAGAAATATAGCGGGGGGACAGGCCAATGAGCAGTTCTTC. Translation gives CASRNIAGGQANEQFF.